The T cell receptor (beta chain) described here comes from a study of tumor and adjacent non-tumor tissue in lung cancer. Study-wide context: Stage I to III disease affected over nine men and 5 women aged roughly 31 to 76. On average, productive TCRbeta reads reached roughly 4 million per sample.

In the case of this clonotype: The antigen is unknown. Since the CDR3 does not end with the conserved phenylalanine or tryptophan, this likely comes from a read error. Because the CDR3's place on the DNA is in doubt, the DNA is left out and the CDR3 is given as listed by TCRdb.

This sample's RNA came from whole unsorted tissue. Germline CDR1 is MNHNS and CDR2 is SASEGT. The CDR3 is 12 amino acids long, termini counted. Points from the study as a whole: Normal lung showed higher cumulative top 100 clone frequency than tumor. TCR diversity was significantly greater in tumor than normal lung tissue.

Three rounds of nested PCR, following a modified ARM-PCR protocol, produced the TCRbeta library. TCRdb re-analysed the multiplex PCR reads in MiXCR, keeping a single row per CDR3 protein. The table lists some 120,000 distinct CDR3 sequences, 60% to 70% of them singletons. The chain joins TRBV6-1 to TRBJ2-1; TRBD1, the table's D call, lacks a check against the DNA. This clonotype was obtained from a young man with non-small cell lung cancer. Input material: lung tumor tissue. This CDR3 reads CASSPGGNEQSS.